Listed here is a single T cell receptor beta chain. Its antigen is not yet known. No much larger clonotype is one base removed from it; base qualities were not supplied. The label giving this sample's time point can be read as: blood sample drawn before combined kidney and bone marrow transplant. Unstimulated Tregs (CD4+CD25+CD127-), CD4+ non-Tregs (CD4+CD25-), CD4 and CD8 cells were FACS-sorted from thawed PBMCs. The patients were a few recipients of combined kidney and bone marrow transplants from the ITN036ST trial, and samples were available only for these trial subjects. Healthy control blood was processed to PBMCs with a Ficoll density gradient and then cryopreserved, whereas patient PBMCs were collected both before and after transplant. For TCRbeta CDR3 sequencing, genomic DNA from the sorted cells was extracted using the QIAGEN DNeasy Blood and Tissue Kit. High-throughput TCRbeta CDR3 sequencing, which included PCR amplification with bias correction and internal controls, was done commercially through immunoSEQ. Per the authors' processing: Unique productive TCRbeta sequences were defined by CDR3 nucleotide sequence where primers matched, otherwise by CDR3 amino acid sequence with Vbeta and Jbeta genes. To correct for sorting error, sequences found in more than one sorted population at a frequency ratio of 2:1 or less were discarded, and the remaining shared sequences were assigned to the population with the higher frequency. A sequence was defined as donor-reactive if the sequence was expanded at least 5-fold in CFSE-low cells compared with unstimulated cells and had a frequency of at least 0.01% in CFSE-low cells. Repertoire divergence was quantified by Jensen-Shannon divergence calculated from the top 100 TCRbeta sequences ranked by frequency. When a sample had multiple sequencing runs, each run was corrected for sorting error separately and the runs were then pooled. Held by TCRdb, this immuneACCESS table contains in-frame sequences only and omits some clones. Under half of the omission traces to an unresolved V gene where checked; the cause of the rest is unknown. D and trimming come from the DNA, and the V and J calls and clone size come from that table. Recorded for this sample are about 110,000 clones; 90% of them occurred a single time. Roughly 0.31% of the sample is in the top ten clones.

The sample is drawn from a study of Tregs in tolerant kidney transplant recipients (dated by TCRdb to between 2017 and 2020). General notes on the study: The transplants used related donors along with nonmyeloablative bone marrow transplantation, and in the human trials mixed chimerism was transient. The study applied TCRbeta sequencing to find donor-specific regulatory T cells before combined kidney and bone marrow transplantation and then followed those same cells after transplant.

Points the paper makes about the study in general: Donor-specific Treg expansion was found to exceed global Treg expansion in tolerant patients, suggesting antigen-driven rather than nonspecific expansion. Because the PCR primers were changed over time for some patients, nucleotide-level comparison could not be performed across the samples from those patients. Expanding Tregs with activated donor B cells appeared to identify the most biologically relevant and donor-specific TCRbeta repertoire. Although technical replication error seemed to be minimal, the question of biological reproducibility was not addressed directly. Because the study included only a small number of patients, the results must be confirmed in larger populations and under other immunosuppression protocols.

The material was CD4+ T cells from blood, obtained before the transplant. The TCR sequence derives from a human donor who received a combined kidney and bone marrow transplant.

DNA sequence: TGTGCCAGCAGCTTCCCAGTAGCGGGACGTGAGCAGTTCTTC. Its product reads: CASSFPVAGREQFF. The rearrangement combines TRBV7-2 with TRBJ2-1, with 8 bases matching TRBD2. The CDR3 contains 14 residues, cysteine and phenylalanine counted. The CDR3 DNA has 42 bases and is translated from base 1. CDR1 is given as SGHTA and CDR2 as FQGNSA, both from the germline V gene. Relative to germline, V is missing 3 bases and J is missing 9 bases, with 7 bases of the junction outside any gene match.